This TCR beta chain was found in a study of blood T cell repertoires in COVID-19 (dated by TCRdb to the early 2020s). General notes on the study: The collaborator samples originated in the United States, Italy and Spain and spanned the acute and convalescent phases of COVID-19. The prospective study material was composed of cDNA or gDNA derived from T cells, B-cell-depleted T cells, or PBMCs. Subjects who had been exposed to COVID-19, were actively infected with it, or had recovered from it provided the deeply sampled blood TCRbeta repertoires that made up the dataset. The repertoires were made available in a free public database intended to serve as a resource for research on the immune response to SARS-CoV-2. The samples were drawn from two sources: the first 160 participants of the ongoing ImmuneRACE study, and some 1,300 subjects contributed by 6 global collaborators. A de-identified subject ID, COVID-19 status, age in years and sex were almost always included in the sample metadata. Where available, HLA class I and class II types were obtained from metadata supplied by the sample provider rather than from assay-based typing. Broader findings and caveats from the paper: The quantity of clinical and demographic metadata differed by source and by participant and was supplied without curation.

TCRbeta CDR3 regions were amplified from genomic DNA using the immunoSEQ Assay, a bias-controlled multiplex PCR. Processing in the source paper ran as follows. Within the assay, amplification of reference gene primers was used to estimate how many nucleated cells each sample contained. To quantify the absolute abundance of each unique TCRbeta CDR3 rearrangement, sequence reads were collapsed and filtered. For each sample, productive Simpson clonality was calculated as the square root of Simpson's diversity index over productive rearrangements. TCRdb limited this immuneACCESS table to in-frame rearrangements with V and J called. A share of clones is missing; checked studies link under half to unresolved V genes, and the rest is unexplained. V and J calls plus clone size are reproduced from that table; the DNA served to infer D and trimming. Counted in this sample were roughly 250,000 clones; 85% to 90% of them appeared once. Of the sample, over 0.85% falls within the top ten clones.

Regarding this clone: Which antigen it targets is not known. It has no much larger one-base neighbor in the sample; base qualities were not kept.

Enrolling through a virtual design, the prospective study's participants ranged in age from about 18 to 100 years and lived across 24 United States geographic areas. In the prospective study, cohorts were assigned on the basis of participant-reported clinical history obtained from a screening survey and a study questionnaire. Exposed participants were defined as having been in contact with someone with a PCR-confirmed or clinician-diagnosed COVID-19 case within 2 weeks of study entry. In the prospective study, mobile phlebotomists collected whole blood, serum and a nasopharyngeal or oropharyngeal swab from each participant. Prospective study participants could optionally give additional blood draws and questionnaires over a roughly two-month period. Before DNA extraction, blood samples from the prospective study were shipped at room temperature or frozen. The receptor comes from a man aged 45-60 years who had been exposed to COVID-19. The sequenced sample was PBMCs or T cells enriched from blood (not recorded which).

The CDR3 corresponds to CASSLGRDYEQYV. The sequenced DNA: TGTGCCAGCAGCTTAGGCAGGGACTACGAGCAGTACGTC. The rearranged segments are TRBV7-8 and TRBJ2-7; matching of 5 bases hints at TRBD1 as the D gene. From the cysteine up to the valine, the CDR3 has a length of 13 residues. CDR3 DNA is the only sequence kept; it has 39 bases, read in frame from the first base. Per the germline V gene, SGHVS is the CDR1 and FQNEAQ is the CDR2. The junction carries 7 bases between V and J, which are trimmed by 1 base and 3 bases respectively.